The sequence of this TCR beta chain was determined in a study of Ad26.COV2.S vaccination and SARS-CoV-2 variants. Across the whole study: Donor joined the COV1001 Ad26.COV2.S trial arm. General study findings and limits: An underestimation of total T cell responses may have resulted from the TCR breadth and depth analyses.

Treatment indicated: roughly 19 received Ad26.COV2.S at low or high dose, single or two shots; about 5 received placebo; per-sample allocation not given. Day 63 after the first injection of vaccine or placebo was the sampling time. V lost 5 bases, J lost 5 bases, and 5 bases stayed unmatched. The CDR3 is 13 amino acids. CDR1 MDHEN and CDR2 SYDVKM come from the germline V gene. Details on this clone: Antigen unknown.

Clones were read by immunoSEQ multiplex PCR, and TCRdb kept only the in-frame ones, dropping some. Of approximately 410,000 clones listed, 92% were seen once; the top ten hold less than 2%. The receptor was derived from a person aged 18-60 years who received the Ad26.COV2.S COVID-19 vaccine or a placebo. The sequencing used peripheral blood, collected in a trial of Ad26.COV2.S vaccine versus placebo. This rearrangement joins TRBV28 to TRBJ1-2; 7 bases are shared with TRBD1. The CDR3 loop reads CASSRGQAYGYTF. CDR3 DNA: TGTGCCAGCAGTCGAGGACAGGCGTATGGCTACACCTTC.